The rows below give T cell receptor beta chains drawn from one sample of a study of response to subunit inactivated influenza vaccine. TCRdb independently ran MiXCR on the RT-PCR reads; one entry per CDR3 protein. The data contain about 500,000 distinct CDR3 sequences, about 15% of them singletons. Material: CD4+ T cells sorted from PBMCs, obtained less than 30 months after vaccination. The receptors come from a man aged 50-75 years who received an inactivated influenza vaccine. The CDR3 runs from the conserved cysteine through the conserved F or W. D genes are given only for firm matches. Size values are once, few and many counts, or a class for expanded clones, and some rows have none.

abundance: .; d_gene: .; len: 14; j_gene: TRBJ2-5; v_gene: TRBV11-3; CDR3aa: CASSLSGPLETQYF; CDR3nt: TGTGCCAGCAGCTTATCAGGACCTCTAGAGACCCAGTACTTC
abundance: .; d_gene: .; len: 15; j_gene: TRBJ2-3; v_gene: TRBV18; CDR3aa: CASSPLNDDGDTQYF; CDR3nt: TGTGCCAGCTCACCACTCAATGATGACGGGGATACGCAGTATTTT
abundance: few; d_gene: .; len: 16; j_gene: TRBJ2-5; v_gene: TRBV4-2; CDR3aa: CASSHSEPGPQETQYF; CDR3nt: TGTGCCAGCAGCCATTCGGAGCCGGGACCACAAGAGACCCAGTACTTC
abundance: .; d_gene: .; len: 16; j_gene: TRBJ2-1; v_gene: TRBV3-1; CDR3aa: CASSQGGAGRYNEQFF; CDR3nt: TGTGCCAGCAGCCAAGGAGGTGCGGGGCGCTACAATGAGCAGTTCTTC
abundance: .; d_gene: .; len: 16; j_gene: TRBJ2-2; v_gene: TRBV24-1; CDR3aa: CATSDGFSQNTGELFF; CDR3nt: TGTGCCACCAGTGATGGGTTCTCTCAGAACACCGGGGAGCTGTTTTTT
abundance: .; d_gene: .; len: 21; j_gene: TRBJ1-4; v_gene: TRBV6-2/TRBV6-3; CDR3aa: CASSYKGGGGEAFATNEKLFF; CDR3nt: TGTGCCAGCAGTTACAAAGGTGGAGGGGGGGAGGCTTTTGCAACTAATGAAAAACTGTTTTTT
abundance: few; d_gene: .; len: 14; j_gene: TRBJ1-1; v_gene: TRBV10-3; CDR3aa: CAISDWERVTEAFF; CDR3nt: TGTGCCATCAGTGATTGGGAAAGGGTCACTGAAGCTTTCTTT
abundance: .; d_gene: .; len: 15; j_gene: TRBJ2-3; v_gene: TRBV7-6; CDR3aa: CASSLIASSTDTQYF; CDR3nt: TGTGCCAGCAGCTTAATAGCGTCTAGCACAGATACGCAGTATTTT
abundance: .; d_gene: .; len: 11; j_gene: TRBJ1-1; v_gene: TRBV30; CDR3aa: CAWGKNTEAFF; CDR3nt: TGTGCCTGGGGAAAGAACACTGAAGCTTTCTTT
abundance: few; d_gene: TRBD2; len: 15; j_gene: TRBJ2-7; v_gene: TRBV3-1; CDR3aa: CASSQARGGAFEQYF; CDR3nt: TGTGCCAGCAGCCAAGCTCGCGGGGGGGCTTTTGAGCAGTACTTC
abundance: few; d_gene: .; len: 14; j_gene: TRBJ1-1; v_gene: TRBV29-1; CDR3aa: CSVVTADLNTEAFF; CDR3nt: TGCAGCGTTGTCACCGCCGATTTGAACACTGAAGCTTTCTTT
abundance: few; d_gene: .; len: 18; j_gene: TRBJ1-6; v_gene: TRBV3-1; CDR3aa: CASSQDGTRNSYNSPLHF; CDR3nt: TGTGCCAGCAGCCAAGACGGGACACGAAACTCCTATAATTCACCCCTCCACTTT
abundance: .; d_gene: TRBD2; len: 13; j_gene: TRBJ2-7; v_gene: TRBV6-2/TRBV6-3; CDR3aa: CASSPGTSFEQYF; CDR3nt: TGTGCCAGCAGTCCCGGGACTAGCTTCGAGCAGTACTTC
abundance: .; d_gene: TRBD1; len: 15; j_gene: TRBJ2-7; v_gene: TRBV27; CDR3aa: CASSAYGTVSYEQYF; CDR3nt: TGTGCCAGCAGTGCCTACGGGACAGTCTCCTACGAGCAGTACTTC
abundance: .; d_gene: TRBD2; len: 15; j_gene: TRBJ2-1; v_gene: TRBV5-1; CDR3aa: CASSVGTSGRYEQFF; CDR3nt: TGCGCCAGCAGCGTGGGGACTAGCGGGAGGTATGAGCAGTTCTTC
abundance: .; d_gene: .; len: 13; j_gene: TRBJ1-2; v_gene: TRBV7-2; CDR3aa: CASSLGQEGGYTF; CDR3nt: TGTGCCAGCAGCTTAGGGCAGGAGGGTGGCTACACCTTC
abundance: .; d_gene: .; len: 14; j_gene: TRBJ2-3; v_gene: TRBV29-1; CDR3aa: CSTRRGAATDTQYF; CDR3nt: TGCAGCACCCGTCGGGGGGCAGCGACAGATACGCAGTATTTT
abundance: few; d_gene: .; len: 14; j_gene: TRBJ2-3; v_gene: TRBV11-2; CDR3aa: CASSLDVWADTQYF; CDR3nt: TGTGCCAGCAGCTTAGATGTGTGGGCAGATACGCAGTATTTT
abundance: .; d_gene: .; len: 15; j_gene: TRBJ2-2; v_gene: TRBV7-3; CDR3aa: CASSRSGPGTGELFF; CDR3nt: TGTGCCAGCAGCCGATCAGGTCCGGGCACCGGGGAGCTGTTTTTT
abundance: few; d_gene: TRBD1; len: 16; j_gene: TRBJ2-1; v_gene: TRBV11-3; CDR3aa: CASSLVGTATYNEQFF; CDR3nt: TGTGCCAGCAGCTTAGTGGGGACAGCGACTTACAATGAGCAGTTCTTC
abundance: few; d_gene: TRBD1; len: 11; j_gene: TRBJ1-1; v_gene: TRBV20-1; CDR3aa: CSAHEDRGLLF; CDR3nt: TGCAGTGCTCACGAGGACAGGGGCCTTCTCTTT
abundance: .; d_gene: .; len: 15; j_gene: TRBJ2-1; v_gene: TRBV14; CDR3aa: CASSQVGSRANEQFF; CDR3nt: TGTGCCAGCAGCCAAGTGGGGAGCCGGGCGAATGAGCAGTTCTTC
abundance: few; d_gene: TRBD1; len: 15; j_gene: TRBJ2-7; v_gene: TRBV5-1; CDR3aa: CASSSETGAIYEQYF; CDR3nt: TGCGCCAGCAGCTCGGAGACAGGGGCGATCTACGAGCAGTACTTC
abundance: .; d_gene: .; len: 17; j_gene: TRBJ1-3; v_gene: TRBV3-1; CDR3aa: CASSQGIRLKNGNTIYF; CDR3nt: TGTGCCAGCAGCCAAGGGATAAGGCTTAAGAATGGAAACACCATATATTTT
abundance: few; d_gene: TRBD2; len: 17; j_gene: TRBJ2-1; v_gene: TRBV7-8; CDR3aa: CASSLAPGLAGGDEQFF; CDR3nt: TGTGCCAGCAGCTTAGCCCCGGGACTAGCGGGAGGTGATGAGCAGTTCTTC
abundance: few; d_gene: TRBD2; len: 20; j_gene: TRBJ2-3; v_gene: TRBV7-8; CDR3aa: CASSLVTSGVIFSSTDTQYF; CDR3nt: TGTGCCAGCAGCTTAGTAACTAGCGGCGTGATTTTCTCTAGCACAGATACGCAGTATTTT
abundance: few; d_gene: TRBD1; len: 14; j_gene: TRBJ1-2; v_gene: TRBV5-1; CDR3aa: CASSSSGTAQGYTF; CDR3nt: TGCGCCAGCAGCTCCAGCGGGACAGCTCAAGGCTACACCTTC
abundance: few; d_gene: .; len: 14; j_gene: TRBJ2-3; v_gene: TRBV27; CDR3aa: CASSLSKGTDTQYF; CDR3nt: TGTGCCAGCAGTTTATCGAAAGGGACAGATACGCAGTATTTT
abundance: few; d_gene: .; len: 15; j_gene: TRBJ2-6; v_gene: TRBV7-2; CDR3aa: CASSLAGKGANVLTF; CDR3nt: TGTGCCAGCAGTCTGGCCGGGAAAGGGGCCAACGTCCTGACTTTC
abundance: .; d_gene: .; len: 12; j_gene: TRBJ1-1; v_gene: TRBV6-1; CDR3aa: CASSGGTDEAFF; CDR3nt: TGTGCCAGCAGTGGAGGAACGGATGAAGCTTTCTTT
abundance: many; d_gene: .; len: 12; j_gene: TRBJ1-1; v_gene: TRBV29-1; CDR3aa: CSVEDPGHGAFF; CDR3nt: TGCAGCGTTGAAGATCCGGGACATGGAGCTTTCTTT
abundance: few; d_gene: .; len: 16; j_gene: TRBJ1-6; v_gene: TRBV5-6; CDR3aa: CASSHYRGLYNSPLHF; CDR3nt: TGTGCCAGCAGCCACTATCGGGGCTTATATAATTCACCCCTCCACTTT
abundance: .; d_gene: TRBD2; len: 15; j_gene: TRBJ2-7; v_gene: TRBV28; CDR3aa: CASTWASGVNYEQYF; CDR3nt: TGTGCCAGCACCTGGGCTAGCGGGGTTAACTACGAGCAGTACTTC
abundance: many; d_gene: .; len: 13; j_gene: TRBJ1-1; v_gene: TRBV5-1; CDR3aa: CASSVEVNTEAFF; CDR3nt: TGCGCCAGCAGCGTCGAGGTTAACACTGAAGCTTTCTTT
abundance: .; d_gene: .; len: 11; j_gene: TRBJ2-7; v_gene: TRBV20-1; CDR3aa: CSARDFPEQYF; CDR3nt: TGCAGTGCTAGAGATTTTCCCGAGCAGTACTTC
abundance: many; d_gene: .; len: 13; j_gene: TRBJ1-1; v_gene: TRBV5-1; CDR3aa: CASSLVVNTEAFF; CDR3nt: TGTGCCAGCAGCTTGGTTGTGAACACTGAAGCTTTCTTT
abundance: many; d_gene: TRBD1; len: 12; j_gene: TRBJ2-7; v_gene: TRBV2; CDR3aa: CASSVDRREQYF; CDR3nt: TGTGCCAGCAGTGTGGACAGGCGCGAGCAGTACTTC
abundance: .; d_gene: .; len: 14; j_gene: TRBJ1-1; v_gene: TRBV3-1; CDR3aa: CASSPRDRYTEAFF; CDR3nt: TGTGCCAGCAGCCCCCGGGACCGCTACACTGAAGCTTTCTTT
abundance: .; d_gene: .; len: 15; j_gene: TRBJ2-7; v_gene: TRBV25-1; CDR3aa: CASSGPSLNDYEQYF; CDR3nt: TGTGCCAGCAGTGGACCAAGCCTAAATGATTACGAGCAGTACTTC
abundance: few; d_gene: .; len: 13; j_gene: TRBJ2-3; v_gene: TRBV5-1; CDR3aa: CASRGPGTDTQYF; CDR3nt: TGCGCCAGCAGGGGGCCGGGCACAGATACGCAGTATTTT
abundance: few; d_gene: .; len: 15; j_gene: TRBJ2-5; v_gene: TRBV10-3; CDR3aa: CAISEDRVPQETQYF; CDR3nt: TGTGCCATCAGTGAGGATCGGGTCCCCCAAGAGACCCAGTACTTC
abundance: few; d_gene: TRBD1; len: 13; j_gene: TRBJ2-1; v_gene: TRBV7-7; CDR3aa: CASSFDRGDEQFF; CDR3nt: TGTGCCAGCAGCTTCGACAGGGGCGATGAGCAGTTCTTC